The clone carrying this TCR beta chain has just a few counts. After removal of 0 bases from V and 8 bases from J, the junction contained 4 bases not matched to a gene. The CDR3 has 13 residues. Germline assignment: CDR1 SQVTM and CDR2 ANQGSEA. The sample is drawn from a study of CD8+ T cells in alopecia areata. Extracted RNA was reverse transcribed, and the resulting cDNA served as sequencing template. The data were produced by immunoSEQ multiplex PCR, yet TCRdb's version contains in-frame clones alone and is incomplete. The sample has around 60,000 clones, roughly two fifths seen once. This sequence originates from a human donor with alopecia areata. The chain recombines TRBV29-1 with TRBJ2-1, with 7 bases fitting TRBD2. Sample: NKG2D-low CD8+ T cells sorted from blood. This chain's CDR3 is CSVEDLREDEQFF. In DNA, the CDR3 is TGCAGCGTTGAAGATCTCCGGGAGGATGAGCAGTTCTTC.